These 17 T cell receptor beta chains came from one sample sequenced in a study of T-cell memory formation after mild COVID-19. TCRdb re-called the 5' RACE reads through MiXCR, storing one row per CDR3 protein. The sample holds 500,000 to 550,000 distinct CDR3 sequences, roughly 21% seen once. Sequencing was done on a sample of PBMCs or a T cell subset sorted from them (not recorded which). The receptors derive from an adult woman who had mild COVID-19 (a few samples of this study predate the infection). Cell type and time point are not known.

The CDR3 sequence is CATSDPGQGDHGELFF. The CDR3, as DNA: TGTGCCACCAGTGACCCGGGACAGGGGGATCACGGGGAGCTGTTTTTT. The chain combines TRBV24-1 with TRBJ2-2; 11 nucleotides agree with TRBD1. Trimming removed 4 bases from V and 7 bases from J; junction bases left unmatched: 7. The CDR3 totals 16 residues. Germline values: CDR1 KGHDR, CDR2 SFDVKD.

This chain connects TRBV12-3 or TRBV12-4 to TRBJ2-5, with D tentatively TRBD1 (6 bases). The V gene lost 7 bases and the J gene lost 2 bases, with 23 bases spanning the gap. CDR3 length equals 17 residues. CDR3 protein: CASIPGHEYFGQETQYF. DNA of the CDR3: TGTGCCAGCATACCGGGACATGAGTATTTCGGACAAGAGACCCAGTACTTC.

The chain combines TRBV19 with TRBJ2-7; D not resolved. The V and J ends lost 6 bases and 1 base respectively, with 13 bases between them. This CDR3 has 14 amino acids. Germline CDR1 LNHDA, CDR2 SQIVND (reference sequence). The CDR3 bases are TGTGCCAGTAGCCCGCTAGGGCCATCCTACGAGCAGTACTTC. This gives the protein CASSPLGPSYEQYF.

The rearrangement joins TRBV20-1 to TRBJ1-5; a possible D gene is TRBD1 (5 bases). Trimming shortened V by 7 bases and J by 0 bases, and 10 bases separated the two germline ends. Germline V gene data show CDR1 as DFQATT and CDR2 as SNEGSKA (reference sequence). The CDR3 loop spans 13 amino acids. The CDR3 DNA follows: TGCAGTGTACAGGAGGATAGCAATCAGCCCCAGCATTTT. Encoded protein: CSVQEDSNQPQHF.

About this clonotype: A read error may account for a junction end that differs from germline. The genes are TRBV6-1 and TRBJ1-5, with D possibly matching TRBD1 (5 bases). The V gene's germline CDR1 is MNHNS and CDR2 SASEGT. This CDR3 has 15 residues. The CDR3 is CDSSPRGDSNQPQHF. In DNA form, the CDR3 reads TGTGACAGCAGTCCCCGAGGGGATAGCAATCAGCCCCAGCATTTT.

There are a few counts of this clonotype. The CDR3 loop is CASSGAQVLAGGSGTDTQYF. The DNA of the CDR3 is TGTGCCAGCAGCGGAGCGCAGGTCCTAGCGGGGGGATCTGGGACAGATACGCAGTATTTT. This chain links TRBV11-2 with TRBJ2-3; 11 nucleotides line up with TRBD2. The CDR3 is made up of 20 amino acids. Germline values: CDR1 SGHAT, CDR2 FQNNGV. With 5 bases clipped from V and 3 bases from J, the junction kept 19 bases outside the gene matches.

The CDR3: CASGLAGGYEQYF. The CDR3 DNA follows: TGTGCCAGCGGTCTGGCAGGGGGCTACGAGCAGTACTTC. The chain is built from TRBV7-9 and TRBJ2-7; 7 nucleotides align to TRBD1. The germline V gene encodes CDR1 SEHNR and CDR2 FQNEAQ (reference sequence). This CDR3 has 13 residues. The junction had 7 bases not matched to a gene; V was cut back by 8 bases and J by 3 bases.

This clonotype was recorded many times. The rearrangement joins TRBV2 to TRBJ2-1, with 8 bases matching TRBD2. This CDR3 is 17 amino acids long. Trimming took 6 bases from V and 5 from J; bases not matched to a gene: 15. In germline, CDR1 is SNHLY, CDR2 FYNNEI. The CDR3 nucleotides are TGTGCCAGCAGGAAGGCCCGCGCTAGCGGGCAGGACAATGAGCAGTTCTTC. It is translated as CASRKARASGQDNEQFF.

This sequence joins TRBV6-5 and TRBJ2-7; D possibly corresponds to TRBD1 (6 bases). CDR3 size: 16 residues. In germline, CDR1 is MNHEY, CDR2 SVGAGI. Between the trimmed V and J ends, which lost 0 bases and 1 base, there was a span of 13 bases. The CDR3 region is CASSYSTGLSSYEQYF. In DNA, the CDR3 is TGTGCCAGCAGTTACTCGACAGGACTTTCTTCCTACGAGCAGTACTTC.

This clonotype was observed at least ten times. The V call is TRBV6-2 or TRBV6-3, the J call TRBJ2-3; D is possibly TRBD2 (6 bases). Trimming removed 2 bases from V and 5 bases from J, with 32 bases in between. Per the germline V gene, CDR1 is MNHEY and CDR2 is SVGEGT. The CDR3 runs 21 residues. The CDR3: CASSYAPMKSTAGGALDTQYF. The CDR3 DNA sequence: TGTGCCAGCAGTTACGCACCTATGAAATCGACAGCTGGCGGGGCCCTAGATACGCAGTATTTT.

The genes are TRBV20-1 and TRBJ1-6; 8 bases are a match to TRBD1. The CDR3 covers 15 residues. V shed 2 bases, J shed 7 bases, and the junction held 7 bases outside the gene matches. The germline V gene encodes CDR1 DFQATT and CDR2 SNEGSKA (reference sequence). In DNA form, the CDR3 reads TGCAGTGCTAGAACCAGACAGGGGCAGAATTCACCCCTCCACTTT. Translated: CSARTRQGQNSPLHF.

V gene TRBV28 combines with J gene TRBJ2-7, with 11 positions matching TRBD2. The CDR3 runs 15 residues. V was clipped by 6 bases and J by 0 bases; unmatched bases: 4. The germline gives CDR1 MDHEN, CDR2 SYDVKM. The CDR3 sequence: CASSDGLAGSYEQYF. The CDR3 DNA sequence: TGTGCCAGCAGCGACGGACTAGCGGGCTCCTACGAGCAGTACTTC.

This clonotype was seen a few times. J is TRBJ2-5 and V is TRBV12-3 or TRBV12-4; tentative D call: TRBD1 (5 bases). V shed 6 bases and J shed 4 bases, with 15 bases lying between them. The CDR3 runs 14 residues. The CDR3 here is CASRQGFIAETQYF. CDR3 nucleotide sequence: TGTGCCAGCAGGCAGGGATTCATTGCAGAGACCCAGTACTTC.

The V call is TRBV25-1, the J call TRBJ2-2; D is possibly TRBD2 (6 bases). The germline gives CDR1 MGHDK, CDR2 SYGVNS. The CDR3 totals 14 residues. V was trimmed by 2 bases and J by 5 bases, leaving 9 bases between them. CDR3 bases: TGTGCCAGCAGTGAAGGAGGGCAGACCGGGGAGCTGTTTTTT. This codes for CASSEGGQTGELFF.

This clonotype was seen only a few times. The V and J genes are TRBV3-1 and TRBJ2-7; unclear D gene. This CDR3 contains 13 residues. Looked up from germline, CDR1 is LGHDT and CDR2 is YNNKEL (reference sequence). V was shortened by 1 base and J by 3 bases, with 7 bases between the two germline ends. The CDR3 is CASSQAPGYEQYF. The CDR3 bases are TGTGCCAGCAGCCAAGCCCCCGGCTACGAGCAGTACTTC.

The rearrangement links TRBV15 to TRBJ2-3, with 16 positions matching TRBD2. The CDR3 totals 20 residues. Germline V gives CDR1 LNHNV, CDR2 YYDKDF (reference sequence). V shed 1 base, J shed 2 bases, and the junction held 9 bases outside the gene matches. CDR3 in amino acids: CATSRAQGTSGGDYTDTQYF. The CDR3, as DNA: TGTGCCACCAGCAGAGCTCAAGGGACTAGCGGGGGGGATTACACAGATACGCAGTATTTT.

The chain recombines TRBV7-8 with TRBJ1-1; D gene unclear. The CDR3 is 14 residues long. Germline V gives CDR1 SGHVS, CDR2 FQNEAQ. Trimming cost V 2 bases and J 8 bases, with 15 bases left between them. This chain's CDR3 is CASSLLAGGIEAFF. The CDR3 region has the DNA TGTGCCAGCAGCTTATTAGCCGGAGGAATAGAAGCTTTCTTT.